Below, 7 T cell receptor beta chains from the same sample are listed, as sequenced in a study of OX40 agonist ivuxolimab in advanced cancers. Using immunoSEQ multiplex PCR, the repertoire was profiled, and TCRdb retains in-frame clones only, with some absent. Of tens of thousands of clones listed, more than 80% were seen once; the top ten hold 1.9%. The starting material was CD4+ or CD8+ T cells sorted from blood, obtained in a trial of the OX40 agonist ivuxolimab. These receptors were obtained from an adult with an advanced solid tumor such as melanoma, head and neck, liver or kidney cancer.

The V call is TRBV7-3, the J call TRBJ1-2; D call uncertain. The CDR3 length is 13 residues. Germline CDR1 and CDR2: SGHTA and FQGTGA. The germline V and J ends were trimmed by 2 bases and 3 bases, with 7 bases remaining between them. In DNA form, the CDR3 reads TGTGCCAGCAGCTTAGATTTGTACTATGGCTACACCTTC. This translates into CASSLDLYYGYTF.

This chain connects TRBV7-3 to TRBJ2-1; 11 nucleotides line up with TRBD2. With V trimmed by 3 bases and J by 8 bases, 12 bases remained unmatched. Germline values: CDR1 SGHTA, CDR2 FQGTGA. This CDR3 region has 17 residues. The CDR3 DNA reads as TGTGCCAGCAGCTTGGAACCGGGACTAGCGGCCATCGATGAGCAGTTCTTC. It encodes CASSLEPGLAAIDEQFF.

The V and J genes are TRBV11-1 and TRBJ1-1; 10 bases are a match to TRBD1. V lost 5 bases and J lost 5; bases outside the gene matches: 2. This CDR3 comprises 13 residues. The V gene's germline CDR1 is SGHAT and CDR2 FQDESV (reference sequence). The CDR3 sequence: CASSMDRGTEAFF. DNA for the CDR3: TGTGCCAGCAGCATGGACAGGGGGACTGAAGCTTTCTTT.

This chain connects TRBV21-1 to TRBJ2-7; TRBD1 was called by the table and not checked on the DNA. TRBV21-1 is described as a pseudogene. This CDR3 is 8 amino acids long. The CDR3 region has the DNA TGTGCCCTCAGTGGGCAGTACGTC. Encoded protein: CALSGQYV.

This chain links TRBV19 with TRBJ2-1; 12 positions match TRBD2. The trim removed 5 bases at V and 5 bases at J, leaving 7 bases unmatched. The CDR3 covers 16 residues. CDR1 and CDR2 from the germline V gene are LNHDA and SQIVND (reference sequence). The CDR3 DNA sequence: TGTGCCAGTAGTCGGGGCCTAGCGGGAGGGAACAATGAGCAGTTCTTC. Its protein product is CASSRGLAGGNNEQFF.

The chain carries TRBV9 and TRBJ2-2; weak D call: TRBD2 (6 bases). Germline V lookup: CDR1 SGDLS, CDR2 YYNGEE. Between the trimmed V and J ends, which lost 2 bases and 5 bases, there was a span of 13 bases. The CDR3 is 15 residues long. The CDR3 here is CASSVGGGITGELFF. CDR3 bases: TGTGCCAGCAGCGTTGGGGGAGGCATAACCGGGGAGCTGTTTTTT.

The chain couples TRBV5-6 to TRBJ1-2; tentative D call: TRBD1 (6 bases). CDR1 is SGHDT and CDR2 is YYEEEE in the germline V gene. The CDR3 extends over 14 amino acids. V lost 4 bases to trimming and J lost 7 bases, with 17 bases between them. CDR3 nucleotide sequence: TGTGCCAGCAGCCCCGGGGAGGGGGGACGTGGCTACACCTTC. Protein sequence: CASSPGEGGRGYTF. Looking up the rest from reference TRBV5-6 and TRBJ1-2 gives the full variable domain: DAGVTQSPTHLIKTRGQQVTLRCSPKSGHDTVSWYQQALGQGPQFIFQYYEEEERQRGNFPDRFSGHQFPNYSSELNVNALLLGDSALYLCASSPGEGGRGYTFGSGTRLTVV.